This entry describes one T cell receptor (beta chain). Its antigen is currently unknown. One junction end disagrees with the germline gene, perhaps due to a read error. The authors ran a second PCR of about 6 to 11 cycles using a sample-barcoded 5' primer and a J-beta primer mix. TCRdb reanalysed the 5' RACE reads using MiXCR and keeps one entry per CDR3 protein. The sample lists about 1.8 million distinct CDR3 sequences; around 50% were seen once. The data stem from a study of blood T cells in healthy people across ages. The CDR3 covers 19 residues. Regarding the study as a whole: Aged donors had fewer naive CD4+ cells and lower diversity than long-lived donors.

The receptor's source is a woman aged 40 to 55 in good health. V usage is TRBV12-3 or TRBV12-4 and J usage is TRBJ2-2; 14 bases fit TRBD2. Sequenced sample: blood. CDR3 sequence: CASSSRRTSGGSNTGKLFF. CDR3 DNA sequence: TGTGCCAGCAGTTCCCGAAGGACTAGCGGGGGGTCGAACACCGGGAAGCTGTTTTTT.